Following are 17 T cell receptor beta chains from one sample sequenced in a study of PD-1 blockade in classical Hodgkin lymphoma. Sequencing used immunoSEQ multiplex PCR; TCRdb keeps in-frame clones, though not all of them. The repertoire consists of about 40,000 clones, with 76% occurring once and the leading ten covering 10% to 11%. Exposure to brentuximab vedotin varied, and each patient had relapsed following autologous stem cell transplantation. This sample comprised peripheral blood mononuclear cells (PBMCs), obtained at baseline. The source of these receptors is a human donor with classical Hodgkin lymphoma.

The CDR3 is CASRWPRTSGSVLCHGNEQFF. As DNA, the CDR3 is TGTGCAAGTCGCTGGCCTCGGACTAGCGGGAGTGTTCTTTGTCACGGCAATGAGCAGTTCTTC. J is TRBJ2-1 and V is TRBV12-2; the table names TRBD2, a call not compared with the DNA. TRBV12-2 is listed as a pseudogene. There are 21 residues in the CDR3.

The CDR3, as DNA: TGTGCCTGGAGTGCCGGGACAAGGCCCTTCCACAATGAGCAGTTCTTC. As protein: CAWSAGTRPFHNEQFF. V and J are TRBV30 and TRBJ2-1, with a possible D match to TRBD1 (6 bases). V was pared by 1 base and J by 5 bases, with 18 bases between. The CDR3 totals 16 residues. The V gene's germline CDR1 is GTSNPN and CDR2 SVGIG (reference sequence).

This chain links TRBV7-2 with TRBJ1-5, with D uncertain. The V end was cut by 2 bases, the J end by 5 bases, with 10 bases between. Germline lookup yields CDR1 SGHTA and CDR2 FQGNSA. This CDR3 spans 14 amino acids. CDR3 bases: TGTGCCAGCAGCTTATTCGCAGGCGATCAGCCCCAGCATTTT. Protein: CASSLFAGDQPQHF. Using reference TRBV7-2 and TRBJ1-5 for the parts outside the CDR3, the full variable domain is GAGVSQSPSNKVTEKGKDVELRCDPISGHTALYWYRQSLGQGLEFLIYFQGNSAPDKSGLPSDRFSAERTGGSVSTLTIQRTQQEDSAVYLCASSLFAGDQPQHFGDGTRLSIL.

The chain recombines TRBV11-2 with TRBJ2-1; D might be TRBD2 (5 bases). V was cut by 1 base and J by 5 bases, with 12 bases left in between. Germline V gene sequence: CDR1 SGHAT, CDR2 FQNNGV. The CDR3 is 15 amino acids. CDR3 loop: CASSLASTRNNEQFF. The CDR3 DNA follows: TGTGCCAGCAGCTTAGCCTCCACTAGAAACAATGAGCAGTTCTTC.

The chain employs TRBV5-1 and TRBJ2-7; D is perhaps TRBD1 or TRBD2 (5 bases each). The CDR3 spans 13 residues. With 6 bases removed from V and 2 bases from J, the gap between germline ends came to 12 bases. The germline V gene encodes CDR1 SGHRS and CDR2 YFSETQ. In DNA form, the CDR3 reads TGCGCCAGCAACGGCCTGGGGGCCTACGAGCAGTACTTC. Residues: CASNGLGAYEQYF.

The J gene is TRBJ2-3, the V gene TRBV7-2, with unresolved D. The CDR3 totals 12 residues. Germline-derived CDR1 and CDR2 are SGHTA and FQGNSA. Trimming took off 4 bases at V and 5 bases at J, with 7 bases between the two ends. The CDR3 region is CASSSYEDTQYF. For the CDR3, the DNA is TGTGCCAGCAGCTCTTATGAAGATACGCAGTATTTT.

This clone has just one count. DNA of the CDR3: TGTGCCAGCAGTCCCAACTTGGCCTACGAGCAGTACTTC. Its protein product is CASSPNLAYEQYF. The V gene is TRBV28, the J gene TRBJ2-5; no clear D gene. The end of the DNA is better explained by TRBJ2-7, so the J call may be wrong. The CDR3 consists of 13 residues. CDR1 and CDR2 (germline): MDHEN, SYDVKM.

The rearrangement links TRBV28 to TRBJ1-5; 8 nucleotides agree with TRBD1. CDR3 length: 15 residues. Trimming at V came to 3 bases and at J to 5 bases, leaving 6 bases not matched to a gene. The germline V gene has CDR1 MDHEN and CDR2 SYDVKM. CDR3 sequence reads: CASSLFTGGDQPQHF. The CDR3 DNA reads as TGTGCCAGCAGTTTGTTCACAGGGGGGGATCAGCCCCAGCATTTT.

This chain uses TRBV19 with TRBJ1-2, with D uncertain. V gave up 7 bases and J gave up 6 bases, with 12 bases separating them. The CDR3 sequence is 12 residues long. CDR1 and CDR2 from the germline V gene are LNHDA and SQIVND (reference sequence). The CDR3 is CASKLDLDGYTF. Here the CDR3 DNA reads TGTGCCAGTAAGTTGGATTTGGATGGCTACACCTTC.

The J gene is TRBJ2-7, the V gene TRBV7-2, with D possibly being TRBD2 (6 bases). CDR3 length: 17 residues. V was trimmed by 0 bases and J by 2 bases, leaving 17 bases between them. Germline V gene lookup returns CDR1 SGHTA and CDR2 FQGNSA. The CDR3 DNA follows: TGTGCCAGCAGCTTAGCCAGGGTAAGGGAGGTACCCTACGAGCAGTACTTC. Its protein is CASSLARVREVPYEQYF.

V is TRBV21-1 and J is TRBJ2-1; no check of the table's D call, TRBD2, against the DNA was made. TRBV21-1 constitutes a pseudogene. The CDR3 runs to 13 residues. The CDR3 coding sequence is TGTGCCAGCCAAAAAGCGGGAGTGGATGAGCAGTTCTTC. It specifies CASQKAGVDEQFF.

This sequence joins TRBV7-2 and TRBJ2-1; D might be TRBD1 (6 bases). The germline V gene has CDR1 SGHTA and CDR2 FQGNSA. The length of the CDR3 is 13 residues. Trimming cost V 3 bases and J 7 bases, with 10 bases left between them. The CDR3 nucleotides are TGTGCCAGCAGCTTCTCCGGGACAAATGAGCAGTTCTTC. Protein: CASSFSGTNEQFF.

The rearrangement links TRBV5-1 to TRBJ1-1; 7 nucleotides align to TRBD1. The CDR3 has 15 residues. Germline CDR1 is SGHRS and CDR2 is YFSETQ. V dropped 5 bases and J dropped 3; count of bases not matched to a gene: 10. The CDR3 DNA sequence: TGCGCCAGCAGTTACAGGGGAAAATTGGACACTGAAGCTTTCTTT. This gives the protein CASSYRGKLDTEAFF.

This chain connects TRBV2 to TRBJ2-1, with D perhaps TRBD2 (5 bases). The CDR3 length is 12 residues. CDR1 and CDR2 (germline): SNHLY, FYNNEI. Trimming removed 7 bases at V and 4 bases at J, with 8 bases between. The CDR3 region is CASNPGYNEQFF. Here the CDR3 DNA reads TGTGCCAGCAATCCGGGGTACAATGAGCAGTTCTTC.

V and J are TRBV5-6 and TRBJ2-3, with D perhaps TRBD1 (6 bases). The CDR3 length is 13 residues. V was trimmed by 4 bases and J by 4 bases, leaving 10 bases between them. CDR1 SGHDT and CDR2 YYEEEE come from the germline V gene. CDR3 DNA: TGTGCCAGCAGCGCCAAGGGGGCAGATACGCAGTATTTT. Translated: CASSAKGADTQYF. The entire variable domain, with the rest obtained from reference TRBV5-6 and TRBJ2-3, is as follows: DAGVTQSPTHLIKTRGQQVTLRCSPKSGHDTVSWYQQALGQGPQFIFQYYEEEERQRGNFPDRFSGHQFPNYSSELNVNALLLGDSALYLCASSAKGADTQYFGPGTRLTVL.

This clone was seen more than once but under ten times. The chain is built from TRBV29-1 and TRBJ2-3; no clear D gene. Germline CDR1 and CDR2: SQVTM and ANQGSEA. Trimming cost V 1 base and J 2 bases, with 4 bases left between them. The CDR3 loop spans 12 amino acids. CDR3: CSVEAITDTQYF. DNA of the CDR3: TGCAGCGTTGAAGCCATCACAGATACGCAGTATTTT.

This chain connects TRBV19 to TRBJ2-4; 7 bases match TRBD2. J was trimmed by 7 bases and V by 5 bases; bases with no gene match: 17. This CDR3 has 17 residues. From germline, CDR1 is LNHDA and CDR2 SQIVND (reference sequence). CDR3 sequence (DNA): TGTGCCAGTAGTCAGAATGCGGGAGTGACAGCCCAGAACATTCAGTACTTC. Translated, it gives CASSQNAGVTAQNIQYF.